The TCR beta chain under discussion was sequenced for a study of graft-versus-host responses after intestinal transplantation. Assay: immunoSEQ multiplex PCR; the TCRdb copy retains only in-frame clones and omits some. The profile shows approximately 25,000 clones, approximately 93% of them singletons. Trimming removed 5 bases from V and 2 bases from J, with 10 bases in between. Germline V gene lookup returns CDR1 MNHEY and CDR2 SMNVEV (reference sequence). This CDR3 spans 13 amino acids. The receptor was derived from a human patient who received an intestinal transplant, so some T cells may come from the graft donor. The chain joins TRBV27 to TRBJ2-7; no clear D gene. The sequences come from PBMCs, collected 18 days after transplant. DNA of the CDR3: TGTGCCAGCAGTCGGTCGGAGCCCTACGAGCAGTACTTC. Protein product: CASSRSEPYEQYF.